The rows below give T cell receptor beta chains drawn from one sample of a study of shared clonotypes between healthy human individuals. Sequencing was performed with immunoSEQ multiplex PCR; in TCRdb, only in-frame clones are kept and a portion is missing. The repertoire holds about 2.2 million clones, under 95% seen once, with roughly 1.8% in the top ten. Sequences were obtained from naive CD8+ T cells from PBMCs. The receptors here all came from a man between 18 and 35 years old in good health. Some clones in this sample may be carry-over from other donors' samples. Both conserved end residues are part of each CDR3. A D gene is named only where the DNA matches it firmly. Expanded clones get a size class; other rows say once, few or many, or leave the size out.

TRBJ1-1 | . | TRBV6-5 | . | CASSYSGHTEAFF | TGTGCCAGCAGTTACTCAGGGCACACTGAAGCTTTCTTT
TRBJ2-3 | once | TRBV9 | . | CASSVGGFSTDTQYF | TGTGCCAGCAGCGTAGGCGGGTTTAGCACAGATACGCAGTATTTT
TRBJ1-2 | . | TRBV10-3 | TRBD1 | CAISERTGDGYTF | TGTGCCATCAGTGAAAGGACAGGCGATGGCTACACCTTC
TRBJ2-2 | . | TRBV9 | . | CASSVGKGTGELFF | TGTGCCAGCAGCGTAGGGAAGGGCACCGGGGAGCTGTTTTTT
TRBJ2-7 | . | TRBV27 | . | CASSPTERSYEQYF | TGTGCCAGCAGCCCGACAGAGAGGTCCTACGAGCAGTACTTC
TRBJ2-7 | . | TRBV7-9 | TRBD2 | CASSSTPAGVGEQYF | TGTGCCAGCAGTTCCACCCCAGCGGGAGTAGGCGAGCAGTACTTC
TRBJ2-1 | . | TRBV10-2 | TRBD2 | CASSGTSGRAWGNEQFF | TGCGCCAGCAGCGGGACTAGCGGGAGGGCCTGGGGCAATGAGCAGTTCTTC
TRBJ1-5 | . | TRBV9 | . | CASSAGGLSNQPQHF | TGTGCCAGCAGCGCGGGGGGACTGAGCAATCAGCCCCAGCATTTT
TRBJ2-5 | . | TRBV9 | . | CASSVEGTKETQYF | TGTGCCAGCAGCGTAGAAGGGACCAAAGAGACCCAGTACTTC
TRBJ2-7 | . | TRBV4-3 | . | CASSQHTSYEQYF | TGCGCCAGCAGCCAACATACCAGCTACGAGCAGTACTTC
TRBJ1-1 | . | TRBV9 | . | CASSASMNTEAFF | TGTGCCAGCAGCGCCTCTATGAACACTGAAGCTTTCTTT
TRBJ2-4 | . | TRBV30 | . | CAWSSGAGKNIQYF | TGTGCCTGGAGTTCGGGGGCCGGCAAAAACATTCAGTACTTC
TRBJ1-5 | . | TRBV15 | . | CATSREAGLGQPQHF | TGTGCCACCAGCAGAGAAGCGGGGTTGGGGCAGCCCCAGCATTTT
TRBJ2-7 | . | TRBV5-1 | TRBD1 | CASKGWTGNYEQYF | TGCGCCAGCAAGGGGTGGACAGGGAACTACGAGCAGTACTTC
TRBJ2-1 | . | TRBV6-1 | . | CASSEWRDEQFF | TGTGCCAGCAGTGAATGGCGGGATGAGCAGTTCTTC
TRBJ2-1 | . | TRBV15 | TRBD2 | CATRGAGVDANEQFF | TGTGCCACCAGGGGAGCGGGAGTGGATGCGAATGAGCAGTTCTTC
TRBJ2-1 | . | TRBV30 | TRBD2 | CAWSVGAGDSYNEQFF | TGTGCCTGGAGTGTAGGGGCGGGGGACTCCTACAATGAGCAGTTCTTC
TRBJ2-3 | . | TRBV20-1 | . | CSTAGTQYF | TGCAGCACCGCCGGTACGCAGTATTTT
TRBJ2-7 | . | TRBV6-1 | TRBD1 | CASTVLRDRGYEQYF | TGTGCCAGCACCGTACTCCGGGACAGGGGCTACGAGCAGTACTTC
TRBJ2-1 | . | TRBV18 | TRBD2 | CASSLITGLAGDEQFF | TGTGCCAGCTCACTCATAACGGGACTAGCGGGAGATGAGCAGTTCTTC
TRBJ2-7 | . | TRBV9 | TRBD1 | CASSPQGDTPYEQYF | TGTGCCAGCAGCCCCCAGGGGGACACCCCCTACGAGCAGTACTTC
TRBJ2-1 | . | TRBV27 | TRBD2 | CASRRTTRLAAKTYNEQFF | TGTGCCAGCAGGCGCACAACCAGGCTAGCGGCAAAGACCTACAATGAGCAGTTCTTC
TRBJ2-3 | . | TRBV2 | TRBD2 | CAKREGSSTDTQYF | TGTGCTAAACGGGAGGGATCTAGCACAGATACGCAGTATTTT
TRBJ2-7 | . | TRBV6-5 | . | CASSYSSPQGYEQYF | TGTGCCAGCAGTTACTCGAGTCCGCAGGGATACGAGCAGTACTTC